This TCR beta chain comes out of a study of cytomegalovirus exposure and HLA in healthy donors. Germline CDR1 MNHNS, CDR2 SASEGT. The CDR3 is made up of 11 amino acids. The V end lost 4 bases, the J end lost 6 bases, and 7 bases lay between the germline ends. This clone appeared many times. Primers included in the PCR were 60 Vbeta and 13 Jbeta primers. The method was immunoSEQ multiplex PCR; TCRdb's version includes in-frame clones alone and lacks a portion of them. Of about 140,000 clones in the sample, approximately 71% were seen once. Sequenced: PBMCs. The receptor comes from a man aged 18-30 years in good health and CMV-seropositive. V is TRBV6-1 and J is TRBJ2-7; unclear D gene. CDR3 residues: CASSVQSEQYF. CDR3 DNA: TGTGCCAGCAGTGTCCAGTCCGAGCAGTACTTC.